This is a list of T cell receptor beta chains from one sample in a study of identical twins. TCRdb independently ran MiXCR on the 5' RACE reads; one entry per CDR3 protein. The sample includes 500,000 to 700,000 distinct CDR3 sequences, roughly 7.1% of them seen just once. These data are also associated with another study on yellow fever vaccine responses in identical twins.

The sequenced sample consisted of PBMCs. The receptors were gathered from a woman under 30 in good health. Each CDR3 is given with its conserved first and last residue. D genes are given only for firm matches. Clone size, where shown, is once, few, many, or a class for clones that have expanded.

- TRBJ2-6 TRBV3-1 - 15 TGTGCCAGCAGCCATGATGGCTCTGGGGCCAACGTCCTGACTTTC CASSHDGSGANVLTF
- TRBJ1-1 TRBV5-1 many 11 TGCGCCAGCAGCTCTGGTACTAGGGCTTTCTTT CASSSGTRAFF
- TRBJ2-7 TRBV20-1 - 12 TGCAGTGCTAGAGAGCCGAACTCTGTGCAGTACTTC CSAREPNSVQYF
- TRBJ2-3 TRBV12-3/TRBV12-4 many 12 TGTGCCAGCAGTTTAGGACTGGCTACGCAGTATTTT CASSLGLATQYF
TRBD1 TRBJ1-2 TRBV19 few 17 TGTGCCAGTAGTATAGCCCTTGACAGGGTCGTAGACTATGGCTACACCTTC CASSIALDRVVDYGYTF
- TRBJ2-1 TRBV2 - 14 TGTGCCAGCAGGGCTAGTGGGAGTAACAATGAGCAGTTCTTC CASRASGSNNEQFF
- TRBJ1-3 TRBV12-3/TRBV12-4 - 12 TGTGCCAGCAGTTTGATCCGCCACACCATATATTTT CASSLIRHTIYF
- TRBJ2-5 TRBV20-1 few 14 TGCAGTGCTAGAGGGCCGCACCTCCAAGAGACCCAGTACTTC CSARGPHLQETQYF
- TRBJ2-4 TRBV3-1 many 14 TGTGCCAGCAGCCCGAGCCAGGTCCTGAACATTCAGTACTTC CASSPSQVLNIQYF
TRBD1 TRBJ2-3 TRBV5-1 few 15 TGCGCCAGCAGCAGGACAGGGGGCGAGACAGATACGCAGTATTTT CASSRTGGETDTQYF